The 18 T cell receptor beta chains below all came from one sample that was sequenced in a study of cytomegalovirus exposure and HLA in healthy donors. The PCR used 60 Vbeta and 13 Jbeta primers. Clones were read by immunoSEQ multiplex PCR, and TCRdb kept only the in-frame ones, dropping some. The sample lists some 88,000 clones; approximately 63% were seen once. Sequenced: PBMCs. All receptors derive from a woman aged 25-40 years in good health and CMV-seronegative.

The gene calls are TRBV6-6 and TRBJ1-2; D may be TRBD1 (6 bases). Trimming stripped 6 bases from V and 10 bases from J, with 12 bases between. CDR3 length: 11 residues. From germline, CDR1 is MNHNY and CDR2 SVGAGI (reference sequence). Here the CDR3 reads CASSEQGIYTF. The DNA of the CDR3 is TGTGCCAGCAGCGAACAGGGAATCTACACCTTC.

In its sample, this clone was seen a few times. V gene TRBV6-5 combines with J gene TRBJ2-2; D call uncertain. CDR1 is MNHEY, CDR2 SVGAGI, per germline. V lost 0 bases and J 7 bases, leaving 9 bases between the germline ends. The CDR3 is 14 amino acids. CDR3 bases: TGTGCCAGCAGTTACTCGGTAGTAATCGGGGAGCTGTTTTTT. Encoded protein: CASSYSVVIGELFF.

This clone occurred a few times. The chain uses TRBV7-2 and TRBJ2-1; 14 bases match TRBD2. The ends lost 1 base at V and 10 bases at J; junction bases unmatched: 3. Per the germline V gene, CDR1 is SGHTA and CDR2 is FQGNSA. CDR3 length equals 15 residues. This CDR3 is CASSLVGLAGGEQFF. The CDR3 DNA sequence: TGTGCCAGCAGCTTAGTTGGACTAGCGGGAGGAGAGCAGTTCTTC.

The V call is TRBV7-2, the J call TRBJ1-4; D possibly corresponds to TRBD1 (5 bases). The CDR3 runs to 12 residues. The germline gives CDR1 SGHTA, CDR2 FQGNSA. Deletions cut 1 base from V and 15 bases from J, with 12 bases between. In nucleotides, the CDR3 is TGTGCCAGCAGCTTAGGGGGCAGGGTAATGTTTTTT. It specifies CASSLGGRVMFF.

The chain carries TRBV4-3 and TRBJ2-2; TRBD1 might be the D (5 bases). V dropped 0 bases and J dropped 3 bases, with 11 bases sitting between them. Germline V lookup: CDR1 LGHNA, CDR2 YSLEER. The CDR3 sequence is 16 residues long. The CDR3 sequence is CASSQDEGADTGELFF. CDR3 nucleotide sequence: TGCGCCAGCAGCCAAGATGAAGGGGCGGACACCGGGGAGCTGTTTTTT.

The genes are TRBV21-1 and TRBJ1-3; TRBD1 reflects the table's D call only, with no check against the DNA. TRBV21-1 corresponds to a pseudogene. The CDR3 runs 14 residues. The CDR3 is CASSKDRGGNTIYF. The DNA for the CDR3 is TGTGCCAGCAGCAAGGACAGGGGGGGAAACACCATATATTTT.

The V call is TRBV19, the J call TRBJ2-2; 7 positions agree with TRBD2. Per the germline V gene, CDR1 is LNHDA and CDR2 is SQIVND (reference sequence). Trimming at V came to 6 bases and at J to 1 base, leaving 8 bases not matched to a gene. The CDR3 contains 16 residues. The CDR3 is CASRPTSAGNTGELFF. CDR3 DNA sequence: TGTGCCAGTAGACCTACTAGCGCCGGGAACACCGGGGAGCTGTTTTTT.

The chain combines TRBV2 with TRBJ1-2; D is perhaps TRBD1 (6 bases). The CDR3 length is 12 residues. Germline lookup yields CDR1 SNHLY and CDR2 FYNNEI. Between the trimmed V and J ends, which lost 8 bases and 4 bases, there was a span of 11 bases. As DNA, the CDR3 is TGTGCCAGCCGCCGAGGGGGCTATGGCTACACCTTC. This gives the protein CASRRGGYGYTF.

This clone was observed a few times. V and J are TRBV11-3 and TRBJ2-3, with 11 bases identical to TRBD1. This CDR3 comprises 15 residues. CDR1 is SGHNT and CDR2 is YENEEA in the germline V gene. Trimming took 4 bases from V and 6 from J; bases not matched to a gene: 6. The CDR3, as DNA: TGTGCCAGCAGCTACGGGACAGGGGGAGTTGATACGCAGTATTTT. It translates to CASSYGTGGVDTQYF.

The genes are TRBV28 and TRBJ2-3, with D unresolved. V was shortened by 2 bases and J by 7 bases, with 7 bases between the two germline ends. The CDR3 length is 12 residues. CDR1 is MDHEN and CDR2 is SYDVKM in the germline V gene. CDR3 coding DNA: TGTGCCAGCAGTTTAGGAGCAAATACGCAGTATTTT. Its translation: CASSLGANTQYF.

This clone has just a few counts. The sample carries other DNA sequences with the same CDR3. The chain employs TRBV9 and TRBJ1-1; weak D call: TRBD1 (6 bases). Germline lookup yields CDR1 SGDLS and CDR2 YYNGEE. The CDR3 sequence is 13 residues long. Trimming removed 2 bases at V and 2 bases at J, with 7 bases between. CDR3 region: CASSVTGNTEAFF. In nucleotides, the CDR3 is TGTGCCAGCAGCGTGACAGGAAACACTGAAGCTTTCTTT.

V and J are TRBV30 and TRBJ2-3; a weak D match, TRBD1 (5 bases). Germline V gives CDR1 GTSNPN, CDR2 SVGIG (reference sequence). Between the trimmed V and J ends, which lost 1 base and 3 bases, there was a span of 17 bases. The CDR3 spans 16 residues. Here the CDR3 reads CAWSASALSGTDTQYF. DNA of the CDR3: TGTGCCTGGAGTGCCTCCGCGTTATCAGGGACAGATACGCAGTATTTT.

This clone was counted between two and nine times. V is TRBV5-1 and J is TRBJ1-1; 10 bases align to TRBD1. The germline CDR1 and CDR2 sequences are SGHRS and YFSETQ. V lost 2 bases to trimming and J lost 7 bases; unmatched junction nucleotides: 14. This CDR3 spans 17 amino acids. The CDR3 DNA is TGCGCCAGCAGCTTAACACGGCCGGGACAGGGGAGAGGTGAAGCTTTCTTT. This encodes CASSLTRPGQGRGEAFF.

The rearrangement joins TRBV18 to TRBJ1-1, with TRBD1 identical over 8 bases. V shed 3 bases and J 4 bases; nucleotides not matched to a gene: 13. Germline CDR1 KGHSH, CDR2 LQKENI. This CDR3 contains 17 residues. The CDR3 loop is CASSPYRTGPASTEAFF. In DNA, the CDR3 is TGTGCCAGCTCACCGTACAGGACAGGGCCAGCGAGCACTGAAGCTTTCTTT. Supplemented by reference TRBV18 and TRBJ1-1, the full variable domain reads NAGVMQNPRHLVRRRGQEARLRCSPMKGHSHVYWYRQLPEEGLKFMVYLQKENIIDESGMPKERFSAEFPKEGPSILRIQQVVRGDSAAYFCASSPYRTGPASTEAFFGQGTRLTVV.

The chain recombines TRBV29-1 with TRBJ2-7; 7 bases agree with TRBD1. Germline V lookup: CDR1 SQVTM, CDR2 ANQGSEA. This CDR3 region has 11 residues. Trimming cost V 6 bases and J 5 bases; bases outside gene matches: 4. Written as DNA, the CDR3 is TGCAGCGTACAGGGGTGGGACGAGCAGTACTTC. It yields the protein CSVQGWDEQYF.

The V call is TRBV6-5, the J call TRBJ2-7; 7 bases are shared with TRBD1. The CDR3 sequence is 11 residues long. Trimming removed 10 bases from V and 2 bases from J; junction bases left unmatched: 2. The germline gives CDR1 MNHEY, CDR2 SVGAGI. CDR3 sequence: CATGQAYEQYF. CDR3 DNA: TGTGCCACCGGACAGGCCTACGAGCAGTACTTC.

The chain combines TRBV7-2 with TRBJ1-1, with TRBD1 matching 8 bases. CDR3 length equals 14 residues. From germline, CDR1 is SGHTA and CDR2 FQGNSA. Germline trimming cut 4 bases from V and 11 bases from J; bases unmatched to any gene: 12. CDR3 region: CASSYNRGGSMAFF. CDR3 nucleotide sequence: TGTGCCAGCAGCTACAACAGGGGGGGTTCGATGGCTTTCTTT. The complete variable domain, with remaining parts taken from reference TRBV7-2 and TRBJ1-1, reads GAGVSQSPSNKVTEKGKDVELRCDPISGHTALYWYRQSLGQGLEFLIYFQGNSAPDKSGLPSDRFSAERTGGSVSTLTIQRTQQEDSAVYLCASSYNRGGSMAFFGQGTRLTVV.

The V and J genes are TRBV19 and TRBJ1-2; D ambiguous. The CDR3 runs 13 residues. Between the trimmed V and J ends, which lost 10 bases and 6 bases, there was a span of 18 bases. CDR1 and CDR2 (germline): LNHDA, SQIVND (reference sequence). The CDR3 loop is CAIDGRDRDGYTF. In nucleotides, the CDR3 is TGTGCCATCGACGGTCGAGACCGGGATGGCTACACCTTC.